Below, 15 T cell receptor beta chains from the same sample are listed, as sequenced in a study of T cell responses to AZD1222 COVID-19 vaccine. Assay: immunoSEQ multiplex PCR; the TCRdb copy retains only in-frame clones and omits some. The sample records approximately 77,000 clones, 70% to 90% being singletons. Specimen: peripheral blood, collected 28 days after the second AZD1222 dose. These receptors were obtained from an adult who received the AZD1222 COVID-19 vaccine.

The V gene is TRBV2, the J gene TRBJ1-4; D remains ambiguous. CDR1 is SNHLY and CDR2 is FYNNEI in the germline V gene. CDR3 length: 16 residues. V was clipped by 2 bases and J by 2 bases, with 12 bases between them. The DNA for the CDR3 is TGTGCCAGCAGTGAAAGAGGAAGCGGGACTAATGAAAAACTGTTTTTT. It specifies CASSERGSGTNEKLFF.

This chain connects TRBV5-5 to TRBJ2-4; D not certain. CDR1 and CDR2 (germline): SGHKS, YYEKEE (reference sequence). Between the trimmed V and J ends, which lost 4 bases and 0 bases, there was a span of 17 bases. CDR3 length equals 17 residues. The DNA of the CDR3 is TGTGCCAGCAGCCCGCCCATCCTATCCTTAGCCAAAAACATTCAGTACTTC. It codes for CASSPPILSLAKNIQYF.

The V gene is TRBV28, the J gene TRBJ2-1, with 12 bases matching TRBD2. The V and J ends lost 5 bases and 5 bases, in that order; junction bases with no gene match: 4. The CDR3 contains 15 residues. Germline lookup yields CDR1 MDHEN and CDR2 SYDVKM. CDR3 region: CASSPWTSGDNEQFF. The CDR3 DNA follows: TGTGCCAGCAGTCCCTGGACTAGCGGGGACAATGAGCAGTTCTTC.

J is TRBJ2-7 and V is TRBV9, with unresolved D. The CDR3 extends over 14 amino acids. Germline values: CDR1 SGDLS, CDR2 YYNGEE. V was trimmed by 0 bases and J by 3 bases, leaving 10 bases between them. CDR3 region: CASSVAADFYEQYF. In DNA form, the CDR3 reads TGTGCCAGCAGCGTAGCGGCAGATTTCTACGAGCAGTACTTC.

This clone appeared once. The rearrangement joins TRBV5-6 to TRBJ2-7, with D perhaps TRBD2 (6 bases). V was clipped by 2 bases and J by 3 bases, with 15 bases between them. CDR3 length equals 15 residues. Germline V gives CDR1 SGHDT, CDR2 YYEEEE. CDR3 residues: CASSFGLPSIYEQYF. The CDR3 coding sequence is TGTGCCAGCAGCTTCGGACTACCTTCAATCTACGAGCAGTACTTC.

The rearrangement links TRBV5-4 to TRBJ2-7, with D perhaps TRBD1 or TRBD2 (5 bases each). Germline-derived CDR1 and CDR2 are SGHNT and YYREEE (reference sequence). Trimming removed 0 bases from V and 5 bases from J, with 12 bases in between. CDR3 length equals 14 residues. The DNA for the CDR3 is TGTGCCAGCAGCTTGGGCGCAGGGAGCAACGAGCAGTACTTC. Translation: CASSLGAGSNEQYF.

For the CDR3, the DNA is TGTGCCACCAGTGATCCCGGGACAGATACCGGGGAGCTGTTTTTT. This gives the protein CATSDPGTDTGELFF. This rearrangement joins TRBV24-1 to TRBJ2-2, with 7 bases fitting TRBD1. Germline CDR1 KGHDR, CDR2 SFDVKD. J gave up 5 bases and V 3 bases, and 5 bases lay outside the gene matches. This CDR3 contains 15 residues.

The rearrangement uses TRBV5-5 and TRBJ1-5; perhaps TRBD1 as D (5 bases). Trimming stripped 4 bases from V and 8 bases from J, with 10 bases between. CDR3 size: 12 residues. The V gene's germline CDR1 is SGHKS and CDR2 YYEKEE (reference sequence). CDR3 DNA: TGTGCCAGCAGCCGGGGAGGGGAGCCCCAGCATTTT. Translated: CASSRGGEPQHF. Drawing the rest from reference TRBV5-5 and TRBJ1-5, the complete variable domain is DAGVTQSPTHLIKTRGQQVTLRCSPISGHKSVSWYQQVLGQGPQFIFQYYEKEERGRGNFPDRFSARQFPNYSSELNVNALLLGDSALYLCASSRGGEPQHFGDGTRLSIL.

This clone was picked up a small number of times. CDR3 sequence: CASSLGYYGELFF. CDR3 sequence (DNA): TGTGCCAGCAGTTTGGGGTATTACGGGGAGCTGTTTTTT. The V and J genes are TRBV27 and TRBJ2-2; D is unclear. The CDR3 extends over 13 amino acids. Germline V gene data show CDR1 as MNHEY and CDR2 as SMNVEV (reference sequence). V lost 3 bases to trimming and J lost 7 bases, with 9 bases between them.

The chain combines TRBV12-3 or TRBV12-4 with TRBJ1-1; D remains ambiguous. The germline V and J ends were trimmed by 3 bases and 2 bases, with 7 bases remaining between them. The CDR3 consists of 13 residues. This CDR3 is CASSLMGNTEAFF. In DNA, the CDR3 is TGTGCCAGCAGTTTGATGGGCAACACTGAAGCTTTCTTT.

The V call is TRBV28, the J call TRBJ1-5; TRBD1 is a possible D gene (6 bases). In germline, CDR1 is MDHEN, CDR2 SYDVKM. The germline V and J ends were trimmed by 3 bases and 5 bases, with 17 bases remaining between them. The CDR3 extends over 16 amino acids. In nucleotides, the CDR3 is TGTGCCAGCAGTTTTGCGGGGTCGAGGGGGTATCAGCCCCAGCATTTT. Translating it yields CASSFAGSRGYQPQHF.

The J gene is TRBJ1-2, the V gene TRBV6-1, with D possibly matching TRBD1 (5 bases). Between the trimmed V and J ends, which lost 3 bases and 6 bases, there was a span of 20 bases. The CDR3 loop spans 16 amino acids. Germline V gene lookup returns CDR1 MNHNS and CDR2 SASEGT. CDR3 sequence reads: CASSDWGAQGANGYTF. CDR3 nucleotide sequence: TGTGCCAGCAGTGATTGGGGAGCGCAGGGCGCAAATGGCTACACCTTC.

The chain is built from TRBV28 and TRBJ2-2; TRBD1 agrees at 9 bases. The V segment lost 4 bases and the J segment 6 bases; nucleotides outside the gene matches: 12. CDR3 length: 17 amino acids. Germline loops: CDR1 MDHEN, CDR2 SYDVKM. The CDR3 reads CASSYHPGTGISGELFF. CDR3 nucleotides: TGTGCCAGCAGTTATCACCCCGGGACAGGGATTTCCGGGGAGCTGTTTTTT.

The genes are TRBV5-4 and TRBJ1-3; possible D gene TRBD1, 6 bases. V was cut by 4 bases and J by 0 bases, with 11 bases left in between. CDR3 size: 15 residues. The V gene's germline CDR1 is SGHNT and CDR2 YYREEE (reference sequence). The DNA of the CDR3 is TGTGCCAGCAGCCAGACAGGAACCTCTGGAAACACCATATATTTT. As protein: CASSQTGTSGNTIYF.

V and J are TRBV5-8 and TRBJ1-1; tentatively, D is TRBD1 (5 bases). Trimming removed 2 bases at V and 5 bases at J, with 13 bases between. CDR3 length equals 14 residues. The germline CDR1 and CDR2 sequences are SGHTS and YDEGEE. DNA of the CDR3: TGTGCCAGCAGCTTACACCAGGGTAGGACTGAAGCTTTCTTT. Its translation is CASSLHQGRTEAFF.